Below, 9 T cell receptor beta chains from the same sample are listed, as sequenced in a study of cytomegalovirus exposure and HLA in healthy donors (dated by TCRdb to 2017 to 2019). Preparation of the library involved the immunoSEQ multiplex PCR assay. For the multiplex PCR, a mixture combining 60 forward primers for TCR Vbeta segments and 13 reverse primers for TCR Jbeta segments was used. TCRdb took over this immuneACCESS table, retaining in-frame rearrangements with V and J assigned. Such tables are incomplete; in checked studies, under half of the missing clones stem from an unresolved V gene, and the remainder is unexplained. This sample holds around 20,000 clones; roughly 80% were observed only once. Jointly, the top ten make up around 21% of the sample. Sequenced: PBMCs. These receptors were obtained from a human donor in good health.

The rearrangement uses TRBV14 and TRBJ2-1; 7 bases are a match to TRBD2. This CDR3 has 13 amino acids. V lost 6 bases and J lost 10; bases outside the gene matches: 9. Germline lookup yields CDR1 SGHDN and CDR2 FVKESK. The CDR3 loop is CASSAGLGREQFF. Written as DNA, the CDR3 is TGTGCCAGCAGTGCCGGACTAGGACGGGAGCAGTTCTTC.

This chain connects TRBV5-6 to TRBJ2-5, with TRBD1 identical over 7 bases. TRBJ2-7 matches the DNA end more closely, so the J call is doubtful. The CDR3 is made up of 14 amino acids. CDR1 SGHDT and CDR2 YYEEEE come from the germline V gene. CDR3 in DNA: TGTGCCAGCAGCAGACAGGGTCCGAGAGACGAGCAGTACTTC. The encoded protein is CASSRQGPRDEQYF.

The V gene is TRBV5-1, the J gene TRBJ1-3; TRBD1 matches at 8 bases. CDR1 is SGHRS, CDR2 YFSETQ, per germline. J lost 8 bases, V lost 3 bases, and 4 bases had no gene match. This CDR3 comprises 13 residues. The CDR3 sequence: CASSSTGGDTIYF. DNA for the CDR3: TGCGCCAGCAGCTCAACAGGGGGTGACACCATATATTTT.

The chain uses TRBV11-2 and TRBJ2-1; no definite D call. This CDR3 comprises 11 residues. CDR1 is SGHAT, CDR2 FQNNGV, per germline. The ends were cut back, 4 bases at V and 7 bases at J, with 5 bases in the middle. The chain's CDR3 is CASSSSNEQFF. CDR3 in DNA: TGTGCCAGCAGCTCCTCTAATGAGCAGTTCTTC.

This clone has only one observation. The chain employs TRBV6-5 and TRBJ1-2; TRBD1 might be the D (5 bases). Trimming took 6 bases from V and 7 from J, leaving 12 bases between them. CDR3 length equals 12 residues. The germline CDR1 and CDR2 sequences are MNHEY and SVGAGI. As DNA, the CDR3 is TGTGCCAGCAGACGGGGCGGGAGTGGCTACACCTTC. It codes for CASRRGGSGYTF.

This chain's CDR3 is CARGPRDTQYF. The CDR3 DNA is TGTGCCAGGGGCCCACGAGATACGCAGTATTTT. The chain has TRBV2 and TRBJ2-3; D ambiguous. V shed 9 bases and J shed 5 bases, with 9 bases lying between them. CDR3 length equals 11 residues. Germline CDR1 reads SNHLY; CDR2 reads FYNNEI.

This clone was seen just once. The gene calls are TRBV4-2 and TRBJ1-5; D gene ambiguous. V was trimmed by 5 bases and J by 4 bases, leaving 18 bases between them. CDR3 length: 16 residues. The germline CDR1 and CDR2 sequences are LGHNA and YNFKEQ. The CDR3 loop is CASSREGTVGNQPQHF. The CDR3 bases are TGTGCCAGCAGCAGGGAGGGAACCGTGGGGAATCAGCCCCAGCATTTT.

The CDR3 here is CASSFTGGDPEAFF. CDR3 in DNA: TGCGCCAGCAGCTTTACGGGAGGGGATCCTGAAGCTTTCTTT. The chain employs TRBV5-1 and TRBJ1-1; D might be TRBD1 (5 bases). CDR3 length equals 14 residues. The V end lost 2 bases, the J end lost 6 bases, and 14 bases lay between the germline ends. The germline CDR1 and CDR2 sequences are SGHRS and YFSETQ. Complete variable domain (other parts from reference TRBV5-1 and TRBJ1-1): KAGVTQTPRYLIKTRGQQVTLSCSPISGHRSVSWYQQTPGQGLQFLFEYFSETQRNKGNFPGRFSGRQFSNSRSEMNVSTLELGDSALYLCASSFTGGDPEAFFGQGTRLTVV.

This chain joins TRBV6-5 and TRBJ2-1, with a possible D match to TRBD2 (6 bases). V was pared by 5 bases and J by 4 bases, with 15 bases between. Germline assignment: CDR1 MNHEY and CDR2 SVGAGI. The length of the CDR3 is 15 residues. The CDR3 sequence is CASSTGLPVYNEQFF. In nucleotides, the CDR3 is TGTGCCAGCAGTACGGGACTCCCCGTATACAATGAGCAGTTCTTC.